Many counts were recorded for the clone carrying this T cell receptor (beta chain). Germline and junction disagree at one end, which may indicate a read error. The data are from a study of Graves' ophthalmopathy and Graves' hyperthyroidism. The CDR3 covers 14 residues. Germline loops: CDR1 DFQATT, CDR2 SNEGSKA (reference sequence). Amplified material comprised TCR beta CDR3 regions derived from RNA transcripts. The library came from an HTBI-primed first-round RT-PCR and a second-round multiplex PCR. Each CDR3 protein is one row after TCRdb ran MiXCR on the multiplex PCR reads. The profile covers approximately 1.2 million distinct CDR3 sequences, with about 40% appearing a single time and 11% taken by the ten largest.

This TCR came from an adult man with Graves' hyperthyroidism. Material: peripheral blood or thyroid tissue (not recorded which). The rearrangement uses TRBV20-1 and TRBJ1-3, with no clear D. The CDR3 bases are TGCGGTGCTAGTCCCCTGAGCCTCGGAAACACCATATATTTT. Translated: CGASPLSLGNTIYF.